This TCR beta chain was retrieved from a study of CD8 T cells in ankylosing spondylitis. Notes on the study in general: Reported data indicate significant enrichment of disease-linked clones within matched ankylosing spondylitis synovial fluid. Earlier studies detected some motif variants in reactive arthritis synovial fluid and blood. There was a TCR beta motif, made of eight highly homologous variants, that appeared characteristic of ankylosing spondylitis blood. Clones that were linked to disease were CD8+ and were relatively rare in peripheral blood.

The TCR beta libraries were generated through quantitative 5'-RACE incorporating molecular barcodes. A single record per CDR3 protein comes from TCRdb applying MiXCR to the 5' RACE reads. Here the sample spans around 490,000 distinct CDR3 sequences, approximately 5.3% being singletons. This clonotype was seen many times. Its matching antigen is unknown. Trimming left V 6 bases short and J 6 bases short, with 17 bases between. This CDR3 has 15 residues. Germline-derived CDR1 and CDR2 are LNHNV and YYDKDF (reference sequence). Sequencing was performed on blood, either unsorted or a sorted T cell fraction (not recorded which). The genes are TRBV15 and TRBJ2-2; D not resolved. The receptor's source is a male donor with ankylosing spondylitis. The DNA of the CDR3 is TGTGCCACCAGGTCCCCGACTGAGTTGTCCGGGGAGCTGTTTTTT. Translated: CATRSPTELSGELFF.